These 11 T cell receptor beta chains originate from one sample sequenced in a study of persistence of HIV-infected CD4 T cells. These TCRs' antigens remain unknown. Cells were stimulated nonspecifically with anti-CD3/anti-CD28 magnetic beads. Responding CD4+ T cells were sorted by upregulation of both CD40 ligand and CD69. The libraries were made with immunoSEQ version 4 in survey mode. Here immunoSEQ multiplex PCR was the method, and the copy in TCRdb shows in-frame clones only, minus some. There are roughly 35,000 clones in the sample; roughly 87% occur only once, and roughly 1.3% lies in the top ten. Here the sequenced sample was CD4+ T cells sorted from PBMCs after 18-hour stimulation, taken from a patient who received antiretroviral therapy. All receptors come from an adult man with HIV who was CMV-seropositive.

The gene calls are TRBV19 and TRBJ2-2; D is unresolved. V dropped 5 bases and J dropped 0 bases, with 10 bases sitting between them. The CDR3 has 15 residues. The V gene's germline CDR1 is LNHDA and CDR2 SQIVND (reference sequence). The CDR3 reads CASSPRHSNTGELFF. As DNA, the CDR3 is TGTGCCAGTAGTCCCAGACACTCGAACACCGGGGAGCTGTTTTTT.

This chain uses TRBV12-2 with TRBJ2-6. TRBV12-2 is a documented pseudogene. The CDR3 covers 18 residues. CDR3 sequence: CASRLGGPGSSGANVLTF. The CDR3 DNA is TGTGCAAGTCGCTTAGGGGGACCGGGGAGCTCTGGGGCCAACGTCCTGACTTTC.

The CDR3 region is CASSPRTGAGELFF. CDR3 bases: TGCGCCAGCAGCCCAAGGACAGGGGCCGGGGAGCTGTTTTTT. V and J are TRBV5-1 and TRBJ2-2; 9 bases align to TRBD1. Germline V lookup: CDR1 SGHRS, CDR2 YFSETQ. The CDR3 loop spans 14 amino acids. The junction had 4 bases not matched to a gene; V was cut back by 4 bases and J by 6 bases.

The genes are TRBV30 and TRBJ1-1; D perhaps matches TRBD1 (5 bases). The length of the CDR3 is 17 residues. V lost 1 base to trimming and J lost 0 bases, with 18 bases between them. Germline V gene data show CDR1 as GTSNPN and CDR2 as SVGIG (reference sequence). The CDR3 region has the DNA TGTGCCTGGAGTGAGCGGGACGGCAGTATTATGAACACTGAAGCTTTCTTT. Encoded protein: CAWSERDGSIMNTEAFF.

The DNA for the CDR3 is TGCGCCAGCAGCCAAGATGGACTAGCGGAGCAGTTCTTC. Amino acids: CASSQDGLAEQFF. The V and J genes are TRBV4-3 and TRBJ2-1, with 9 bases that match TRBD2. Germline V gene lookup returns CDR1 LGHNA and CDR2 YSLEER. The J segment lost 10 bases and the V segment lost 0 bases, leaving 1 base of the junction unmatched. The CDR3 runs to 13 residues.

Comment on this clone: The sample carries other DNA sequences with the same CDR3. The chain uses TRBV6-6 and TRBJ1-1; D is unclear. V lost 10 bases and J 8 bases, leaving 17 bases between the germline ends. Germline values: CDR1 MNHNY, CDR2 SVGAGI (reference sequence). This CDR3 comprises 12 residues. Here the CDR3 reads CAIAFSATEAFF. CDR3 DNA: TGTGCCATCGCTTTCTCTGCGACGGAAGCTTTCTTT.

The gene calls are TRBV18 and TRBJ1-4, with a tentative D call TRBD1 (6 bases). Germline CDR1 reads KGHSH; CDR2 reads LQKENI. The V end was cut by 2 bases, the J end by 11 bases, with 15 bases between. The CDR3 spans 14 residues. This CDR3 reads CASSPEQGEGKLFF. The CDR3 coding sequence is TGTGCCAGCTCACCAGAACAGGGAGAGGGGAAACTGTTTTTT.

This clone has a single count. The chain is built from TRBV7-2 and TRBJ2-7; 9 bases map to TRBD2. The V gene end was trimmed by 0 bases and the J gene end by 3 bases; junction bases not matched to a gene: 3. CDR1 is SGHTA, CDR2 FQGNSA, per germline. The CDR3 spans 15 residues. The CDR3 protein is CASSLASGSIYEQYF. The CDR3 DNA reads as TGTGCCAGCAGCTTAGCTAGCGGGAGTATCTACGAGCAGTACTTC.

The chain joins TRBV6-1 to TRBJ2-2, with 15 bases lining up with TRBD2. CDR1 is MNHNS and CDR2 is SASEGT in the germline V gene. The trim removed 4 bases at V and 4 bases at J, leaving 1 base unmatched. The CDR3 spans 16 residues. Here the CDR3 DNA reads TGTGCCAGCAGTGGGACTAGCGGGGGGGCCACCGGGGAGCTGTTTTTT. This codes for CASSGTSGGATGELFF.

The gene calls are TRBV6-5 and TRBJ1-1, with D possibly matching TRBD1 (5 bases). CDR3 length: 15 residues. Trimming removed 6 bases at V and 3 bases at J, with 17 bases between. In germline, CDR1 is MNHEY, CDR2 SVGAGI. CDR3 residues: CASRPPRGEDTEAFF. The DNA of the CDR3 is TGTGCCAGCAGACCTCCAAGGGGCGAGGACACTGAAGCTTTCTTT.

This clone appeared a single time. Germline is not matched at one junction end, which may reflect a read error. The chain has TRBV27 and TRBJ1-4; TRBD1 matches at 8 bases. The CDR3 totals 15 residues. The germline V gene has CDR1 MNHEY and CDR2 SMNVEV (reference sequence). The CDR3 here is CASSPGQGPNEKLFF. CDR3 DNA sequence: TGTGCCAGCAGCCCCGGACAGGGACCTAACGAAAAACTGTTTTTT.